The 2 T cell receptor beta chains reported below all come from one sample, sequenced in a study of blood T cell repertoires in COVID-19. TCRdb keeps only in-frame clones here, not all; method: immunoSEQ multiplex PCR. The data show roughly 100,000 clones, approximately 85% seen once. Source material: peripheral blood. All receptors derive from a human donor in a cohort sampled during active COVID-19.

The chain recombines TRBV28 with TRBJ1-2; tentative D call: TRBD1 (5 bases). The CDR3 length is 16 residues. Germline CDR1 reads MDHEN; CDR2 reads SYDVKM. The germline V and J ends were trimmed by 3 bases and 0 bases, with 14 bases remaining between them. The CDR3 DNA is TGTGCCAGCAGTTTGGTCGGGACTACTGCTAACTATGGCTACACCTTC. Protein sequence: CASSLVGTTANYGYTF.

The chain employs TRBV30 and TRBJ2-5, with 8 bases fitting TRBD2. CDR3 length equals 14 residues. With 0 bases clipped from V and 5 bases from J, the junction kept 5 bases outside the gene matches. Germline V CDR1 and CDR2: GTSNPN, SVGIG (reference sequence). The CDR3 region is CAWSVAGVLETQYF. The CDR3 nucleotides read TGTGCCTGGAGTGTAGCGGGAGTTCTGGAGACCCAGTACTTC.